The 30 T cell receptor beta chains in this list originate from one sample, sequenced in a study of vaccination effects on CD4 cells after COVID-19. The repertoire was sequenced with immunoSEQ multiplex PCR; TCRdb's copy has only in-frame clones and lacks some. The sample lists 30,000 to 35,000 clones; under 85% were seen once. Peptide-pool stimulation followed by sequencing identified expanded antigen-specific CD4+ clonotypes in the ViraFEST assay. CD4+ T cell isolation took place after 10 days of culture. The individual was infected with SARS-CoV-2 between March and December 2020, as confirmed by PCR. Their antigen targets remain unknown. Here the sequenced sample was CD4+ T cells from PBMCs cultured with a peptide pool, taken before COVID-19 vaccination. The receptors were gathered from a human donor who had a prior SARS-CoV-2 infection.

This clone was seen once. The genes are TRBV7-2 and TRBJ1-2; D call uncertain. V was shortened by 2 bases and J by 4 bases, with 14 bases between the two germline ends. There are 15 residues in the CDR3. In germline, CDR1 is SGHTA, CDR2 FQGNSA. In DNA, the CDR3 is TGTGCCAGCAGCTTATATCCGGGAACTCTCTATGGCTACACCTTC. Its protein product is CASSLYPGTLYGYTF.

The chain employs TRBV6-5 and TRBJ1-2, with TRBD1 identical over 9 bases. V shed 4 bases, J shed 5 bases, and the junction held 5 bases outside the gene matches. This CDR3 comprises 14 residues. The germline V gene encodes CDR1 MNHEY and CDR2 SVGAGI. The CDR3 DNA reads TGTGCCAGCAGTTCGGACAGGGGAGGGTATGGCTACACCTTC. Amino acid sequence: CASSSDRGGYGYTF.

The table lists this clone with a count of one. The chain joins TRBV6-5 to TRBJ1-1, with TRBD1 matching over 8 bases. Losses at the gene ends were 11 bases for V and 9 bases for J; bases not matched to a gene: 8. The CDR3 sequence is 11 residues long. In germline, CDR1 is MNHEY, CDR2 SVGAGI. In DNA, the CDR3 is TGTGCCGTAGGGAGGGACAGGCAAGCTTTCTTT. Its translation: CAVGRDRQAFF.

V gene TRBV2 combines with J gene TRBJ1-2; D remains ambiguous. Germline V gene lookup returns CDR1 SNHLY and CDR2 FYNNEI. Trimming took off 6 bases at V and 5 bases at J, with 13 bases between the two ends. There are 13 residues in the CDR3. The CDR3: CASRVEHLYGYTF. CDR3 nucleotide sequence: TGTGCCAGCAGAGTCGAACACTTGTATGGCTACACCTTC.

V and J are TRBV10-3 and TRBJ1-5; unclear D gene. The CDR3 is 15 amino acids. Looked up from germline, CDR1 is ENHRY and CDR2 is SYGVKD. V lost 0 bases to trimming and J lost 0 bases, with 6 bases between them. Here the CDR3 DNA reads TGTGCCATCAGTGAGTCTGGCCGTAGCAATCAGCCCCAGCATTTT. The encoded protein is CAISESGRSNQPQHF.

For this clone: The junction differs from germline at one of its ends, possibly a read error. This chain joins TRBV7-7 and TRBJ2-1; tentatively, D is TRBD2 (6 bases). Germline V CDR1 and CDR2: SSHAT, FNYEAQ (reference sequence). CDR3 size: 14 residues. The CDR3, as DNA: TGTGCTAGCAGCCCCATGCTAGCGTCCCATGAGCAGTTCTTC. Protein product: CASSPMLASHEQFF.

This rearrangement joins TRBV19 to TRBJ2-2; the D is unclear. This CDR3 contains 15 residues. The germline V and J ends were trimmed by 4 bases and 5 bases, with 14 bases remaining between them. Germline V CDR1 and CDR2: LNHDA, SQIVND (reference sequence). The DNA of the CDR3 is TGTGCCAGTAGTAACCCCTACGACTGGACCGGGGAGCTGTTTTTT. Translation gives CASSNPYDWTGELFF.

This clone has more than one count but fewer than ten. The chain joins TRBV10-3 to TRBJ1-5; 8 positions agree with TRBD1. Looked up from germline, CDR1 is ENHRY and CDR2 is SYGVKD. The CDR3 extends over 14 amino acids. The J segment lost 3 bases and the V segment lost 5 bases, leaving 3 bases of the junction unmatched. The CDR3 region is CAISRQGNNQPQHF. Written as DNA, the CDR3 is TGTGCCATCAGTCGACAGGGGAACAATCAGCCCCAGCATTTT.

The chain joins TRBV5-1 to TRBJ2-7, with 10 bases aligning to TRBD1. Germline V gives CDR1 SGHRS, CDR2 YFSETQ. This CDR3 region has 14 residues. Germline trimming cut 4 bases from V and 3 bases from J; bases unmatched to any gene: 4. The CDR3 DNA sequence: TGCGCCAGCAGCCATGGACAGGGGGGCTACGAGCAGTACTTC. It codes for CASSHGQGGYEQYF. The variable domain in full, with the rest retrieved from reference TRBV5-1 and TRBJ2-7, is KAGVTQTPRYLIKTRGQQVTLSCSPISGHRSVSWYQQTPGQGLQFLFEYFSETQRNKGNFPGRFSGRQFSNSRSEMNVSTLELGDSALYLCASSHGQGGYEQYFGPGTRLTVT.

This sequence joins TRBV2 and TRBJ2-3; a possible D gene is TRBD2 (6 bases). The V and J ends lost 4 bases and 4 bases respectively, with 12 bases between them. The CDR3 is made up of 14 amino acids. The germline V gene has CDR1 SNHLY and CDR2 FYNNEI. The DNA for the CDR3 is TGTGCCAGCAGTGCTGAGCGGGTCCCAGATACGCAGTATTTT. This encodes CASSAERVPDTQYF.

This clone was seen more than once but under ten times. The V call is TRBV14, the J call TRBJ2-7, with D perhaps matching TRBD1 (5 bases). CDR3 length equals 12 residues. Germline V lookup: CDR1 SGHDN, CDR2 FVKESK. V was cut by 1 base and J by 12 bases, with 13 bases left in between. The CDR3 DNA follows: TGTGCCAGCAGCCAAGGAAGGGGAACTGTGTACTTC. It codes for CASSQGRGTVYF.

The chain has TRBV5-6 and TRBJ2-5; the D gene is possibly TRBD1 (5 bases). The CDR3 sequence is 16 residues long. V lost 0 bases to trimming and J lost 7 bases, with 19 bases between them. Per the germline V gene, CDR1 is SGHDT and CDR2 is YYEEEE. The CDR3 protein is CASSLEGQRPWATQYF. In nucleotides, the CDR3 is TGTGCCAGCAGCTTGGAGGGGCAGCGCCCATGGGCGACCCAGTACTTC.

The chain employs TRBV7-9 and TRBJ1-1; no firm D call. V gave up 8 bases and J gave up 8 bases, with 18 bases separating them. Germline V lookup: CDR1 SEHNR, CDR2 FQNEAQ (reference sequence). The CDR3 is made up of 13 amino acids. The CDR3 sequence is CASQRRDSYEAFF. DNA for the CDR3: TGTGCCAGCCAGCGTCGGGATTCATACGAAGCTTTCTTT.

The chain links TRBV19 to TRBJ2-1; D gene uncertain. Germline lookup yields CDR1 LNHDA and CDR2 SQIVND (reference sequence). This CDR3 region has 15 residues. V shed 6 bases and J shed 4 bases, with 16 bases lying between them. DNA of the CDR3: TGTGCCAGTAGCCCTAAATTAGAACTGTACAATGAGCAGTTCTTC. Translating gives CASSPKLELYNEQFF.

V usage is TRBV27 and J usage is TRBJ2-2; TRBD2 matches at 7 bases. The CDR3 runs to 14 residues. CDR1 and CDR2 from the germline V gene are MNHEY and SMNVEV (reference sequence). J was trimmed by 1 base and V by 9 bases; bases with no gene match: 5. The CDR3 coding sequence is TGTGCCAGTAAGCGGGGTAGGAACACCGGGGAGCTGTTTTTT. This translates into CASKRGRNTGELFF.

The chain combines TRBV18 with TRBJ2-1, with TRBD2 matching over 11 bases. Germline V gene data show CDR1 as KGHSH and CDR2 as LQKENI. This CDR3 spans 18 amino acids. V lost 7 bases and J lost 3; bases outside the gene matches: 14. The CDR3: CASLLAGGADVFYNEQFF. CDR3 DNA: TGTGCCAGCTTATTAGCGGGGGGGGCTGATGTCTTCTACAATGAGCAGTTCTTC.

V usage is TRBV5-1 and J usage is TRBJ2-5; weak D call: TRBD1 (6 bases). The germline V and J ends were trimmed by 0 bases and 0 bases, with 9 bases remaining between them. The CDR3 extends over 15 amino acids. Per the germline V gene, CDR1 is SGHRS and CDR2 is YFSETQ. CDR3 DNA sequence: TGCGCCAGCAGCTTGGGGACAGACAACCAAGAGACCCAGTACTTC. Residues: CASSLGTDNQETQYF.

The chain has TRBV12-3 or TRBV12-4 and TRBJ1-2; 7 bases fit TRBD1. V gave up 4 bases and J gave up 4 bases; unmatched junction bases: 3. The CDR3 is made up of 13 amino acids. CDR3 amino acids: CASSSHRGYGYTF. The CDR3 DNA reads as TGTGCCAGCAGTTCCCACAGGGGCTATGGCTACACCTTC.

This chain connects TRBV7-9 to TRBJ1-1, with TRBD1 matching 7 bases. With 2 bases clipped from V and 1 base from J, the junction kept 10 bases outside the gene matches. CDR3 length equals 17 residues. CDR1 and CDR2 (germline): SEHNR, FQNEAQ (reference sequence). The CDR3 DNA reads TGTGCCAGCAGCTTACTTTTCGGGCAGGGGGAGAACACTGAAGCTTTCTTT. This codes for CASSLLFGQGENTEAFF.

V usage is TRBV3-1 (or the pseudogene TRBV3-2) and J usage is TRBJ2-6, with 8 bases that match TRBD2. Germline V gene lookup returns CDR1 LGHDT and CDR2 YNNKEL (reference sequence). CDR3 length: 18 residues. Trimming removed 4 bases from V and 0 bases from J; junction bases left unmatched: 8. The CDR3 DNA is TGTGCCAGCAGCCCTCAACGGGGGGGAAGCTCTGGGGCCAACGTCCTGACTTTC. It codes for CASSPQRGGSSGANVLTF.

The chain's CDR3 is CASSLGTNSPLHF. As DNA, the CDR3 is TGTGCCAGCAGCTTAGGTACCAATTCACCCCTCCACTTT. J is TRBJ1-6 and V is TRBV11-3; no clear D gene. V was pared by 1 base and J by 7 bases, with 5 bases between. Germline values: CDR1 SGHNT, CDR2 YENEEA. This CDR3 comprises 13 residues.

J is TRBJ2-3 and V is TRBV2; 9 bases align to TRBD2. Trimming removed 10 bases from V and 3 bases from J; junction bases left unmatched: 5. From germline, CDR1 is SNHLY and CDR2 FYNNEI. The CDR3 contains 13 residues. The CDR3 DNA sequence: TGTGCCACGCCGGGACTAGCAACAGATACGCAGTATTTT. It codes for CATPGLATDTQYF.

This chain uses TRBV7-2 with TRBJ2-7; 13 bases map to TRBD2. Per the germline V gene, CDR1 is SGHTA and CDR2 is FQGNSA. The CDR3 contains 14 residues. V lost 5 bases and J lost 5; bases outside the gene matches: 3. CDR3 amino acids: CASSPGLAGDEQYF. The CDR3 DNA reads TGTGCCAGCAGCCCTGGACTAGCGGGAGACGAGCAGTACTTC.

In its sample, this clone was seen a few times. The chain joins TRBV27 to TRBJ2-3; 13 nucleotides agree with TRBD2. The ends lost 2 bases at V and 5 bases at J; junction bases unmatched: 7. CDR3 size: 17 residues. CDR1 MNHEY and CDR2 SMNVEV come from the germline V gene (reference sequence). The CDR3 loop reads CASSLNPGLAGEDTQYF. For the CDR3, the DNA is TGTGCCAGCAGTTTAAACCCTGGACTAGCGGGAGAAGATACGCAGTATTTT.

The chain recombines TRBV11-2 with TRBJ2-5; 12 bases match TRBD2. Germline V CDR1 and CDR2: SGHAT, FQNNGV. This CDR3 has 17 amino acids. V gave up 5 bases and J gave up 4 bases; unmatched junction bases: 11. The CDR3 here is CASSPGRLAGESETQYF. Here the CDR3 DNA reads TGTGCCAGCAGCCCAGGCCGACTAGCGGGAGAATCAGAGACCCAGTACTTC.

This chain joins TRBV5-1 and TRBJ2-2, with 10 bases fitting TRBD2. The ends lost 1 base at V and 4 bases at J; junction bases unmatched: 4. The germline V gene has CDR1 SGHRS and CDR2 YFSETQ. The CDR3 is 16 residues long. The CDR3 nucleotides are TGCGCCAGCAGCTTGACGGGACTAGCGAGCACCGGGGAGCTGTTTTTT. It is translated as CASSLTGLASTGELFF.

The V gene is TRBV5-1, the J gene TRBJ2-7; 9 positions match TRBD1. Germline loops: CDR1 SGHRS, CDR2 YFSETQ. The CDR3 loop spans 14 amino acids. Trimming took 5 bases from V and 4 from J; bases not matched to a gene: 7. This CDR3 reads CASSPGTGYYEQYF. The DNA of the CDR3 is TGCGCCAGCAGTCCCGGGACAGGGTATTACGAGCAGTACTTC.

This clone has just a few counts. This rearrangement joins TRBV7-6 to TRBJ2-2, with D possibly TRBD1 on 6 matching bases. CDR1 is SGHVS, CDR2 FNYEAQ, per germline. The CDR3 sequence is 16 residues long. V was pared by 6 bases and J by 6 bases, with 20 bases between. The CDR3 spells CASRTYTDRGPGELFF. For the CDR3, the DNA is TGTGCCAGCAGGACTTACACGGACAGAGGTCCCGGGGAGCTGTTTTTT.

The CDR3 DNA reads TGCGCCAGCAACGAGGACAGGGTCGGGGAAAAACTGTTTTTT. This sequence encodes CASNEDRVGEKLFF. The J gene is TRBJ1-4, the V gene TRBV23-1; 8 nucleotides agree with TRBD1. TRBV23-1 is an ORF; its function is uncertain. The CDR3 runs to 14 residues. V trimming: 7 bases; J trimming: 8 bases; junction bases outside the gene matches: 9.

This clone occurred a few times. CDR3 in amino acids: CARTMAGPAAKNIQYF. The CDR3 bases are TGTGCCAGAACTATGGCCGGACCCGCTGCCAAAAACATTCAGTACTTC. V gene TRBV5-6 combines with J gene TRBJ2-4; D not certain. The CDR3 extends over 16 amino acids. Deletions cut 8 bases from V and 1 base from J, with 19 bases between. CDR1 is SGHDT, CDR2 YYEEEE, per germline. Using reference TRBV5-6 and TRBJ2-4 for the parts outside the CDR3, the full variable domain is DAGVTQSPTHLIKTRGQQVTLRCSPKSGHDTVSWYQQALGQGPQFIFQYYEEEERQRGNFPDRFSGHQFPNYSSELNVNALLLGDSALYLCARTMAGPAAKNIQYFGAGTRLSVL.